This T cell receptor (beta chain) was recovered during a study of T cell responses to AZD1222 COVID-19 vaccine (dated by TCRdb to about 2021). Regarding the study in general: AZD1222 recipients whose second dose came at about 4 weeks and those whose second dose came at about 12 weeks were combined into one group, since spike-specific TCR depth and breadth did not differ between the two schedules. A total of about 240 trial participants underwent TCR sequencing, of whom some 210 received two doses of AZD1222 and 26 received two doses of the MenACWY control vaccine. Trial participants were enrolled by age into 18-55, 56-69 and 70-plus year subgroups, with around 140, 26 and 57 TCR-sequenced participants respectively. On the study overall, not on this receptor specifically: Participants were mostly white British and included more females than males, and it was suggested by the authors that clonal diversity may have been underestimated. Reportedly, close to half of the unique spike-specific TCRs recognized epitopes lying outside the regions that are mutated in the B.1.351 and B.1.1.7 variants. In the small 56-69-year group, the increase in depth fell short of significance, most likely because of low power. Spike-specific TCR breadth and depth rose significantly after two AZD1222 doses compared with day 0 and with MenACWY recipients. Because no day 14 peak-response samples were available, the repertoires could be characterized only after the peak T cell response. Vaccine-associated CD4 TCRs spanned the whole spike protein, with dominant responses in regions 160-218 and 743-854. Conclusions about previously exposed vaccinees were limited because only a handful of AZD1222 recipients were SARS-CoV-2 seropositive at baseline.

V lost 0 bases and J lost 0 bases; the stretch between them is 12 bases long. The germline V gene yields SGHRS for CDR1 and YFSETQ for CDR2. The CDR3 holds 16 amino acids from the cysteine to the phenylalanine. The CDR3 DNA has 48 bases and is translated from base 1. The CDR3 regions of human TCRbeta chains were analyzed by immunosequencing. The authors processed their data as follows. Repertoire TCRs were checked for matches against a reference library of SARS-CoV-2-specific TCRs that had been generated using the MIRA antigen-specificity platform. Breadth was defined as the fraction of unique TCRs that were SARS-CoV-2-associated, and depth was defined as the fraction of total T cells that were SARS-CoV-2-associated. Each spike-specific TCR was assigned to its reactive spike region and to a CD4 or CD8 class using the MIRA data. Log10-transformed breadth and depth values were compared by one-way ANOVA with Sidak's multiple comparisons tests. As stored in TCRdb, this immuneACCESS dataset retains in-frame rearrangements with V and J assigned. A fraction of the clones does not appear; measured against another copy, unresolved V genes explain less than half of the discrepancy, and the remainder lacks a known reason. V and J calls and clone size are those listed in that table; D and trimming were worked out from the DNA. The sample table lists tens of thousands of clones, roughly 85% of them with a count of one. Approximately 15% of the sample is taken by the ten largest.

Taken with the paper, the label for time point translates to: baseline before first vaccination. Vaccinee samples were obtained from the UK trials COV001 and COV002, which included a single-blind randomized controlled phase 2/3 trial of AZD1222 (ChAdOx1 nCoV-19) in healthy adults. For TCRbeta chain sequencing, PBMC samples from trial participants were taken at day 0 and at day 28 after the second dose. About this clone: It has no known antigen specificity. It has no much larger one-base neighbor in the sample; base qualities were not kept.

The sequencing here drew on peripheral blood, taken on day 0 of AZD1222 vaccination. The receptor was isolated from an adult in good health. The receptor chain draws on TRBV5-1 and TRBJ1-1, and possibly TRBD1, on 5 matching bases. The CDR3 here reads CASSLAGRVMNTEAFF. The sequence in DNA is TGCGCCAGCAGCTTGGCCGGCAGGGTTATGAACACTGAAGCTTTCTTT.